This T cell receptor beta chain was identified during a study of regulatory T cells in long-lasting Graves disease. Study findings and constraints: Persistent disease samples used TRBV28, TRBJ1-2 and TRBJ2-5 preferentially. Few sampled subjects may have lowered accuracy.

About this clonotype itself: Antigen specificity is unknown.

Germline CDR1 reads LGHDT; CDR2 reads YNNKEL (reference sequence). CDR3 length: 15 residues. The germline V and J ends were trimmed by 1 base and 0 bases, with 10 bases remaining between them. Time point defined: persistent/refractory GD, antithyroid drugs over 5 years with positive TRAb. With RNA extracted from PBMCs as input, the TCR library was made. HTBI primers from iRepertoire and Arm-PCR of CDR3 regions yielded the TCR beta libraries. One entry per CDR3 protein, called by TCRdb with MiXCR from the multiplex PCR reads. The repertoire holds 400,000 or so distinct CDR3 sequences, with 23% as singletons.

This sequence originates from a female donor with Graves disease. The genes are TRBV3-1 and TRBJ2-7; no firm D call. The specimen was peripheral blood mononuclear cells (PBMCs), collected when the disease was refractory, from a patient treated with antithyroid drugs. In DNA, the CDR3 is TGTGCCAGCAGCCAAGTCGGGCAGGTCTCCTACGAGCAGTACTTC. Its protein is CASSQVGQVSYEQYF.